This T cell receptor beta chain appears in the sequencing data of a study of PD-1 blockade in classical Hodgkin lymphoma. In the case of this clone: The target antigen is unknown.

Germline lookup yields CDR1 LNHDA and CDR2 SQIVND (reference sequence). Deletions cut 6 bases from V and 0 bases from J, with 14 bases between. The CDR3 is 15 residues long. Notes on the study in general: Newly diagnosed patients reportedly trailed healthy donors in baseline TCR diversity. Underlying causes for the observed repertoire differences were not defined, possibly disease activity or prior therapy. Those achieving complete response showed baseline diversity like newly diagnosed patients.

Profiling relied on immunoSEQ multiplex PCR, and the TCRdb table lists in-frame clones only, not all of them. This table has over 80,000 clones, roughly 78% appearing once. Time point in this sample: cycle 4 day 1 (C4D1), after more than five weeks of nivolumab. All the patients suffered relapse after autologous stem cell transplantation, and brentuximab vedotin exposure differed. Here the sequenced sample was peripheral blood mononuclear cells (PBMCs), taken before the fourth cycle of nivolumab. The V and J genes are TRBV19 and TRBJ1-1; D gene uncertain. The sequence was collected from a human donor with classical Hodgkin lymphoma. The CDR3 here is CASRPRTEMNTEAFF. CDR3 nucleotide sequence: TGTGCCAGTAGGCCGCGGACGGAAATGAACACTGAAGCTTTCTTT.